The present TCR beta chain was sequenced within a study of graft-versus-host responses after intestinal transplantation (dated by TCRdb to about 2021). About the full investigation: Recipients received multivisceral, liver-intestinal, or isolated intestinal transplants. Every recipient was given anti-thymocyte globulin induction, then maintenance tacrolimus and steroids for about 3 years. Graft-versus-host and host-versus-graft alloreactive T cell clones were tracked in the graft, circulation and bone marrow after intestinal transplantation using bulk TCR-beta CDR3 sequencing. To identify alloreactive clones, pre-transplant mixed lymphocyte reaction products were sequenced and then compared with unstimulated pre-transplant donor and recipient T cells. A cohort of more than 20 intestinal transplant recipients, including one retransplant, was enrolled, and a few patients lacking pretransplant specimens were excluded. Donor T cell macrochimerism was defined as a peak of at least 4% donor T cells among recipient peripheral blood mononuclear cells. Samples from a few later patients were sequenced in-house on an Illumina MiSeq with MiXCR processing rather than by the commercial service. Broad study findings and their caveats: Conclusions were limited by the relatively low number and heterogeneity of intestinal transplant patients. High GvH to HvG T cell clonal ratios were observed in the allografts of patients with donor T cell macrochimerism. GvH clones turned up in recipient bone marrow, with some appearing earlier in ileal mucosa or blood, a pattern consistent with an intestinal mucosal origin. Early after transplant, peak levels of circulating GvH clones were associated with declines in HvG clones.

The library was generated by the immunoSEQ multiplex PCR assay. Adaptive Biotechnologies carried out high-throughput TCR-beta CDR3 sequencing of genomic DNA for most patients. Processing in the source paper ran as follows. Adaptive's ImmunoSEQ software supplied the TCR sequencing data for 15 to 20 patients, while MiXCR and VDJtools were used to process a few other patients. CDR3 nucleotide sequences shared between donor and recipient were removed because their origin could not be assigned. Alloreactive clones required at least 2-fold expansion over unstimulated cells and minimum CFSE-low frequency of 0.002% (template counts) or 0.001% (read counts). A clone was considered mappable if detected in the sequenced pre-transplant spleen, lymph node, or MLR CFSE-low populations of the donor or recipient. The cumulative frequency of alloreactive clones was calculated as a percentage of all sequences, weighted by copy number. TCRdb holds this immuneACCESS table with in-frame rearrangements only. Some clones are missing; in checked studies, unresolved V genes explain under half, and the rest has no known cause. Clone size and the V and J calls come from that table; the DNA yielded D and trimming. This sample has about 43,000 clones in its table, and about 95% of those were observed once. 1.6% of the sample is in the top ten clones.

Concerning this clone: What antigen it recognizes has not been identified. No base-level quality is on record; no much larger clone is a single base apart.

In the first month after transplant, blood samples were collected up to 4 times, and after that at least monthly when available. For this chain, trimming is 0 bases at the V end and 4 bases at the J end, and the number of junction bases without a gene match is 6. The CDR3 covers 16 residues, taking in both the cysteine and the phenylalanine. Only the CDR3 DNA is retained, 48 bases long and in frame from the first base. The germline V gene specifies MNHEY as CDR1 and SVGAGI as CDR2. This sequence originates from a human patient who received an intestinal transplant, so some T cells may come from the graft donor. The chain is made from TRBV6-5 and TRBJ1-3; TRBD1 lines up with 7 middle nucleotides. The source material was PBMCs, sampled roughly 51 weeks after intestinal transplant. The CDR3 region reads CASSYSPTGSGNTIYF. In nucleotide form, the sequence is TGTGCCAGCAGTTACTCCCCGACAGGGTCCGGAAACACCATATATTTT.